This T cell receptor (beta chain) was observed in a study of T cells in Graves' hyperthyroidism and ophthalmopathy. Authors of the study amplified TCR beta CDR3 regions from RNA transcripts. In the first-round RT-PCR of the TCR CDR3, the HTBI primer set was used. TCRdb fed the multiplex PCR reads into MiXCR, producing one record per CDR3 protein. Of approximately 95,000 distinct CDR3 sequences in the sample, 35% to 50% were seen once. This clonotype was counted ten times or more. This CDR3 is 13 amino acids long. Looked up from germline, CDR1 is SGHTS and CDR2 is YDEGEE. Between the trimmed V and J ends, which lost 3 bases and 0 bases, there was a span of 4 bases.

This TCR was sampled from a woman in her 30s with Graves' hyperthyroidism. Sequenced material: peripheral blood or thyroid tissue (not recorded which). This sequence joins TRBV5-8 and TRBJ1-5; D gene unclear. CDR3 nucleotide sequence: TGTGCCAGCAGCTGGGGTAGCAATCAGCCCCAGCATTTT. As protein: CASSWGSNQPQHF.